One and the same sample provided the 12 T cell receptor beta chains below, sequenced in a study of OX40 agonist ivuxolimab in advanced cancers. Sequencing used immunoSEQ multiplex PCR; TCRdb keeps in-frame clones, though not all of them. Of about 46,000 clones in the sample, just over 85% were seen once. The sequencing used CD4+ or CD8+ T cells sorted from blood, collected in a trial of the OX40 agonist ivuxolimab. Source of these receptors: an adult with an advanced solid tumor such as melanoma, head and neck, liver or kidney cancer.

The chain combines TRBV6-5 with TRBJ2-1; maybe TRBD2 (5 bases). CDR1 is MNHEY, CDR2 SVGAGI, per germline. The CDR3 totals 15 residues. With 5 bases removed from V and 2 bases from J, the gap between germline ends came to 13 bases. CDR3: CASSPGNPTYNEQFF. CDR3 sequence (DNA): TGTGCCAGCAGTCCGGGAAATCCTACCTACAATGAGCAGTTCTTC.

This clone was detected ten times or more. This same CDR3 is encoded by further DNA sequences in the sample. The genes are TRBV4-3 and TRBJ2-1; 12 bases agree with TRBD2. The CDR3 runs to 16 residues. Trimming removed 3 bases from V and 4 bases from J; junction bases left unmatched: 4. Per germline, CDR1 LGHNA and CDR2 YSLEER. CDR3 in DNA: TGCGCCAGCAGCCATAGACTAGCGGGGGCATACAATGAGCAGTTCTTC. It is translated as CASSHRLAGAYNEQFF.

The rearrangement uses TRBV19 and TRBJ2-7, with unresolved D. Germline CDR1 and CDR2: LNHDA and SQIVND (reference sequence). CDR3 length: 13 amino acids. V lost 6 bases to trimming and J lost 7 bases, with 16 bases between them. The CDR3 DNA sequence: TGTGCCAGTAGCCATGGAAATCTGAGGGAGCAGTACTTC. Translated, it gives CASSHGNLREQYF.

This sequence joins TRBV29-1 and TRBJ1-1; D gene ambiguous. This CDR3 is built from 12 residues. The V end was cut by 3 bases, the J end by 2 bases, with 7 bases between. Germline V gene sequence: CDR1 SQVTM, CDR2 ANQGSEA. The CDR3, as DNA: TGCAGCGTTGACGCTGGAAACACTGAAGCTTTCTTT. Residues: CSVDAGNTEAFF.

The CDR3 DNA follows: TGCGCCAGCAGCCAAGGGGAATCTGGGGCAGACGAGCAGTACTTC. It encodes CASSQGESGADEQYF. The chain combines TRBV4-1 with TRBJ2-7, with D possibly matching TRBD1 (5 bases). Trimming removed 1 base from V and 5 bases from J, with 15 bases in between. Looked up from germline, CDR1 is MGHRA and CDR2 is YSYEKL. The CDR3 loop spans 15 amino acids.

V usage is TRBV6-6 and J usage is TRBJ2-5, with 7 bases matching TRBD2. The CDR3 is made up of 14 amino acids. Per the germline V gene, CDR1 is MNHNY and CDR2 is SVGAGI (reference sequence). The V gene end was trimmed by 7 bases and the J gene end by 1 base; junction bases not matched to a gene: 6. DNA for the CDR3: TGTGCCAGCAATCCTGGCGGGGGCCAAGAGACCCAGTACTTC. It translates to CASNPGGGQETQYF.

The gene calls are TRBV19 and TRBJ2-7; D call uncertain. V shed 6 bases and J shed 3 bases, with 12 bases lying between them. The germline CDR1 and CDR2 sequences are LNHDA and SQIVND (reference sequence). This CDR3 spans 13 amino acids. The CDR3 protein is CASSRPNSYEQYF. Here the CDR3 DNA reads TGTGCCAGTAGCAGACCCAATAGCTACGAGCAGTACTTC.

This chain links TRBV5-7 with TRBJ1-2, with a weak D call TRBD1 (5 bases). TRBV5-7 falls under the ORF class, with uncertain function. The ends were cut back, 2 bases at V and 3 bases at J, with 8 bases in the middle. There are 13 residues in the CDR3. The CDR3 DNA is TGTGCCAGCAGCTTCGGCAGGGACTATGGCTACACCTTC. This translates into CASSFGRDYGYTF.

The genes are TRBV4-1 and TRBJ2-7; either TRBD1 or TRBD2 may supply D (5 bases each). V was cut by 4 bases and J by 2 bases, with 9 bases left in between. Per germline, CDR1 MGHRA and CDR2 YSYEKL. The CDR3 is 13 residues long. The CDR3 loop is CASSPGRAYEQYF. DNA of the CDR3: TGCGCCAGCAGCCCGGGACGGGCCTACGAGCAGTACTTC.

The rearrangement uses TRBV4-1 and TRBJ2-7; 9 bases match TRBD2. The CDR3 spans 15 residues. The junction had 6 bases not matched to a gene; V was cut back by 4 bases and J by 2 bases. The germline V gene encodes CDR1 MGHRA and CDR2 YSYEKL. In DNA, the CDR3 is TGCGCCAGCAGCCTACTTAGCGGGGGTACCTACGAGCAGTACTTC. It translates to CASSLLSGGTYEQYF.

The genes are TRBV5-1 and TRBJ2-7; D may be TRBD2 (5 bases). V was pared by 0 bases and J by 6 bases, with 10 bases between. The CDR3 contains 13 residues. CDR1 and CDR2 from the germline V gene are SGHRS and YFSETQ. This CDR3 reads CASSLEVSVEQYF. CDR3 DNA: TGCGCCAGCAGCTTGGAGGTTAGCGTCGAGCAGTACTTC.

CDR3 DNA sequence: TGTGCCAGCAAGAGGGCAGGTCACACCGGGGAGCTGTTTTTT. Its protein is CASKRAGHTGELFF. The chain employs TRBV2 and TRBJ2-2; D possibly corresponds to TRBD2 (5 bases). The CDR3 spans 14 residues. The V end lost 7 bases, the J end lost 3 bases, and 12 bases lay between the germline ends. Per the germline V gene, CDR1 is SNHLY and CDR2 is FYNNEI.